This T cell receptor (beta chain) was sequenced in a study of blood T cell repertoires in COVID-19. Across the study: Acute and convalescent COVID-19 specimens originated in the United States, Italy and Spain. PBMCs, B-cell-depleted T cells, or T cells provided the cDNA or gDNA that made up the material.

With V trimmed by 0 bases and J by 15 bases, 13 bases remained unmatched. The CDR3 is 16 residues long. The V gene's germline CDR1 is LGHNA and CDR2 YNFKEQ. As handled by the study authors: Using reference gene primer amplification, nucleated cell counts were estimated. TCRdb's table, derived via immunoSEQ multiplex PCR, lists solely in-frame clones and lacks some. Clone size and the V and J calls come from that table; the DNA yielded D and trimming. The sample contains under 150,000 clones, about 88% of which appear only once. This TCR derives from a woman aged 70-85 years who had recovered from COVID-19. The rearrangement links TRBV4-2 to TRBJ2-1; 11 positions match TRBD2. What was sequenced was peripheral blood. The CDR3 DNA reads TGTGCCAGCAGCCAAGATCCTCTAGCGGGAGGCTCCTCTACGTTCTTC. This sequence encodes CASSQDPLAGGSSTFF.